The 13 T cell receptor beta chains below come from one sample, sequenced in a study of blood T cell dynamics during melanoma immunotherapy. Indicated time point: pre-treatment baseline. Some clones are missing from TCRdb's copy, which holds only in-frame ones; the method was immunoSEQ multiplex PCR. The profile covers some 14,000 clones, with around 90% appearing a single time and under 0.2% taken by the ten largest. The material was effector memory CD8+ T cells from blood, obtained from a patient treated with checkpoint blockade. The origin of the receptors is a human donor with melanoma.

J is TRBJ2-1 and V is TRBV19; D may correspond to TRBD1 or TRBD2 (5 bases each). The CDR3 contains 13 residues. Germline V gene data show CDR1 as LNHDA and CDR2 as SQIVND (reference sequence). Trimming cost V 5 bases and J 10 bases, with 15 bases left between them. CDR3 region: CASSGTGITEQFF. DNA for the CDR3: TGTGCCAGTAGTGGGACCGGGATTACAGAGCAGTTCTTC.

The chain carries TRBV27 and TRBJ2-7; no firm D call. CDR1 and CDR2 (germline): MNHEY, SMNVEV (reference sequence). Trimming cost V 2 bases and J 2 bases, with 7 bases left between them. The CDR3 contains 13 residues. The CDR3 loop reads CASSLGRAYEQYF. In nucleotides, the CDR3 is TGTGCCAGCAGTTTAGGTAGGGCCTACGAGCAGTACTTC.

The rearrangement links TRBV5-6 to TRBJ2-7; D call uncertain. Germline CDR1 and CDR2: SGHDT and YYEEEE. This CDR3 is 12 amino acids long. With 2 bases removed from V and 3 bases from J, the gap between germline ends came to 6 bases. The CDR3 nucleotides read TGTGCCAGCAGCTTAGGCGGCTACGAGCAGTACTTC. Encoded protein: CASSLGGYEQYF. The variable domain in full, completed from reference TRBV5-6 and TRBJ2-7, reads DAGVTQSPTHLIKTRGQQVTLRCSPKSGHDTVSWYQQALGQGPQFIFQYYEEEERQRGNFPDRFSGHQFPNYSSELNVNALLLGDSALYLCASSLGGYEQYFGPGTRLTVT.

The chain is built from TRBV4-1 and TRBJ1-3; D not resolved. Germline V gene data show CDR1 as MGHRA and CDR2 as YSYEKL. Trimming removed 4 bases at V and 7 bases at J, with 8 bases between. The CDR3 has 12 residues. The CDR3 region is CASSPKVNTIYF. CDR3 DNA: TGCGCCAGCAGCCCAAAAGTCAACACCATATATTTT.

This chain links TRBV18 with TRBJ1-1; D unclear. V was trimmed by 6 bases and J by 6 bases, leaving 14 bases between them. CDR1 is KGHSH, CDR2 LQKENI, per germline. The CDR3 extends over 13 amino acids. DNA for the CDR3: TGTGCCAGCTCTCCCGTTATAGGCCCTGAAGCTTTCTTT. Translation: CASSPVIGPEAFF.

The chain joins TRBV7-9 to TRBJ2-7; possibly TRBD2 for D (5 bases). Between the trimmed V and J ends, which lost 5 bases and 4 bases, there was a span of 12 bases. Germline V gene data show CDR1 as SEHNR and CDR2 as FQNEAQ (reference sequence). The CDR3 extends over 13 amino acids. CDR3 DNA: TGTGCCAGCAGCCCCAGGACTTCGTACGAGCAGTACTTC. Translation gives CASSPRTSYEQYF.

The gene calls are TRBV7-9 and TRBJ2-7; D uncertain. Trimming pared 3 bases from V and 5 bases from J, leaving 11 bases between. From germline, CDR1 is SEHNR and CDR2 FQNEAQ (reference sequence). The CDR3 is made up of 13 amino acids. CDR3 amino acids: CASSLTPVDEQYF. The DNA of the CDR3 is TGTGCCAGCAGCTTGACGCCAGTGGACGAGCAGTACTTC.

V and J are TRBV27 and TRBJ2-1; D gene ambiguous. The germline V gene has CDR1 MNHEY and CDR2 SMNVEV (reference sequence). The CDR3 is 16 amino acids. The V and J ends lost 1 base and 4 bases respectively, with 14 bases between them. The CDR3 sequence: CASSLLGLSGYNEQFF. For the CDR3, the DNA is TGTGCCAGCAGTTTATTGGGCCTTTCAGGATACAATGAGCAGTTCTTC.

This sequence joins TRBV19 and TRBJ2-7; possibly TRBD1 or TRBD2 for D (5 bases each). The germline V and J ends were trimmed by 3 bases and 1 base, with 10 bases remaining between them. CDR1 and CDR2 from the germline V gene are LNHDA and SQIVND (reference sequence). The CDR3 is 14 amino acids. The CDR3 loop is CASSIGTGSYEQYF. CDR3 in DNA: TGTGCCAGTAGTATTGGGACGGGTTCCTACGAGCAGTACTTC.

The rearrangement uses TRBV19 and TRBJ1-1, with 11 bases identical to TRBD1. CDR1 and CDR2 from the germline V gene are LNHDA and SQIVND (reference sequence). The CDR3 spans 14 residues. The J segment lost 5 bases and the V segment lost 3 bases, leaving 2 bases of the junction unmatched. The CDR3 reads CASSIGQGATEAFF. In nucleotides, the CDR3 is TGTGCCAGTAGTATCGGACAGGGGGCTACTGAAGCTTTCTTT.

The chain joins TRBV18 to TRBJ2-5; D ambiguous. The DNA end is more similar to TRBJ2-7, so the J call may be wrong. Germline V gene data show CDR1 as KGHSH and CDR2 as LQKENI. The CDR3 contains 13 residues. CDR3 in amino acids: CASSPLDRVEQYF. Here the CDR3 DNA reads TGTGCCAGCTCACCGCTCGATAGGGTCGAGCAGTACTTC.

The V gene is TRBV2, the J gene TRBJ1-1, with D perhaps TRBD1 (5 bases). Germline CDR1 SNHLY, CDR2 FYNNEI. V dropped 0 bases and J dropped 6 bases, with 11 bases sitting between them. There are 14 residues in the CDR3. The CDR3 loop reads CASSEAGRVSEAFF. The CDR3, as DNA: TGTGCCAGCAGTGAAGCCGGCAGGGTATCTGAAGCTTTCTTT. Full variable domain (missing parts from reference TRBV2 and TRBJ1-1): EPEVTQTPSHQVTQMGQEVILRCVPISNHLYFYWYRQILGQKVEFLVSFYNNEISEKSEIFDDQFSVERPDGSNFTLKIRSTKLEDSAMYFCASSEAGRVSEAFFGQGTRLTVV.

This clone was seen only once. This rearrangement joins TRBV4-3 to TRBJ2-7, with TRBD2 matching over 7 bases. This CDR3 comprises 18 residues. Germline V CDR1 and CDR2: LGHNA, YSLEER. The ends lost 0 bases at V and 2 bases at J; junction bases unmatched: 13. The CDR3: CASSQEAPLAAGTYEQYF. CDR3 DNA sequence: TGCGCCAGCAGCCAAGAAGCCCCGCTAGCGGCCGGAACCTACGAGCAGTACTTC.